The entry below describes one T cell receptor (beta chain). Its specificity is unknown. This sample is drawn from a study of cytomegalovirus exposure and HLA in healthy donors. Whole-study findings and limits: An assumption of roughly uniform sequencing depth across donors underlay the presence/absence analyses. Later analysis demonstrated an association between a missense DCLRE1C variant and TCR beta V- and J-gene trimming.

The PCR used 60 Vbeta and 13 Jbeta primers. Here immunoSEQ multiplex PCR was the method, and the copy in TCRdb shows in-frame clones only, minus some. The sample has approximately 37,000 clones, and its top ten clones hold approximately 8.4%. Trimming pared 0 bases from V and 10 bases from J, leaving 12 bases between. The CDR3 length is 14 residues. Germline V gene lookup returns CDR1 PRHDT and CDR2 FYEKMQ (reference sequence). All donors participated as healthy donors of bone marrow. The chain recombines TRBV13 with TRBJ1-4, with D tentatively TRBD1 (6 bases). This clonotype was sampled from a man aged 35-49 years in good health and CMV-seropositive. The source material was PBMCs. CDR3 DNA sequence: TGTGCCAGCAGCTTAGGACCGGGACAAAGAAAACTGTTTTTT. Translated, it gives CASSLGPGQRKLFF. The entire variable domain, with the rest obtained from reference TRBV13 and TRBJ1-4, is as follows: AAGVIQSPRHLIKEKRETATLKCYPIPRHDTVYWYQQGPGQDPQFLISFYEKMQSDKGSIPDRFSAQQFSDYHSELNMSSLELGDSALYFCASSLGPGQRKLFFGSGTQLSVL.